Sequencing of this T cell receptor (beta chain) was carried out in a study of blood T cell repertoires in COVID-19. Data came from immunoSEQ multiplex PCR; TCRdb stores just in-frame clones and leaves some out. The data contain some 100,000 clones, roughly nine tenths of them singletons. This CDR3 is 16 amino acids long. The source is a man between 50 and 59 years old with acute or convalescent COVID-19. The V call is TRBV21-1, the J call TRBJ2-2; the tabulated D call, TRBD1, remains unverified against the DNA. TRBV21-1 is shown as a pseudogene. The sample consisted of peripheral blood. Here the CDR3 reads CASSPQTGGCTGELFF. CDR3 nucleotide sequence: TGTGCCAGCAGCCCCCAAACAGGGGGCTGTACCGGGGAGCTGTTTTTT.